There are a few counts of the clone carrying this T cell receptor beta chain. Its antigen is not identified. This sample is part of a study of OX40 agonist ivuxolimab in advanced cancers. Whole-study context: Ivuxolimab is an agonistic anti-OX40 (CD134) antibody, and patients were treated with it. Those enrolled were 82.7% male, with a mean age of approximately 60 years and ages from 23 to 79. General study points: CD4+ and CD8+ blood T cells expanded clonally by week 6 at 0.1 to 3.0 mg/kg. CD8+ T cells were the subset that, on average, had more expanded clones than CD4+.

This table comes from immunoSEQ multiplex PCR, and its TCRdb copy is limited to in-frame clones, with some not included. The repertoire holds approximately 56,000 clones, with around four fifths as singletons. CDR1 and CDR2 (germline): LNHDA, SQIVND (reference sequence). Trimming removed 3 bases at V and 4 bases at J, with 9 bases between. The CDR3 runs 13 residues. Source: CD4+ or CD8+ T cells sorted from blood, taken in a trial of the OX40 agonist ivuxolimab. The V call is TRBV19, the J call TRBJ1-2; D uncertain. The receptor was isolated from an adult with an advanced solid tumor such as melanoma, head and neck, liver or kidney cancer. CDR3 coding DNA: TGTGCCAGTAGTATCTTGGGAGGCTATGGCTACACCTTC. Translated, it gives CASSILGGYGYTF.